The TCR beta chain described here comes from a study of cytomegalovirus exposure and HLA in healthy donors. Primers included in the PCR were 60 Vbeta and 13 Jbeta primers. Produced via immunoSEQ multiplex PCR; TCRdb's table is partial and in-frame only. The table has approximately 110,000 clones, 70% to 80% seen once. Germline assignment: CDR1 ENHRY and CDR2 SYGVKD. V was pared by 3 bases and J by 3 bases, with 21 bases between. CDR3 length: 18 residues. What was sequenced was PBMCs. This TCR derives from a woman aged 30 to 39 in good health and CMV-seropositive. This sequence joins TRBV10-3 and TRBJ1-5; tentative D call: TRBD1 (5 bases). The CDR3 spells CAISEWEGDSMNNQPQHF. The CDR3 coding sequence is TGTGCCATCAGTGAATGGGAGGGTGACAGTATGAACAATCAGCCCCAGCATTTT.